The clone carrying this TCR beta chain occurred once. Antigen specificity is unknown. The TCRbeta library was prepared with unique molecular identifiers. TCRdb re-derived calls from the PCR reads in MiXCR, one entry per CDR3 protein. This sample has a few hundred thousand distinct CDR3 sequences, with 13% found just once. These data originate in a study of T-cell reconstitution after alpha-beta-depleted transplantation in children. Whole-study findings and limits: Diversity of TCRbeta at day 60 was high in some patients, arising from surviving recipient T cells and thymic progenitors. Reportedly, roughly two months post-transplant, alpha-beta T cells arose from several hundred expanded graft clones. At one year after transplant, newly produced T cells mostly accounted for T-cell counts and diversity.

Germline trimming cut 1 base from V and 0 bases from J; bases unmatched to any gene: 5. CDR3 length: 17 residues. Germline V gives CDR1 LGHNA, CDR2 YNFKEQ. The material sequenced was PBMCs, mostly from graft donor cells, taken 360 days after TCRalphabeta/CD19-depleted stem cell transplant. The receptor was derived from a male patient aged 10-17 years who had a stem cell transplant for acute myeloid leukemia, so the T cells may come from the graft donor. This chain uses TRBV4-2 with TRBJ2-4; 8 nucleotides line up with TRBD2. DNA for the CDR3: TGTGCCAGCAGCCAAGTACTAGCGGCCCAAGCCAAAAACATTCAGTACTTC. This codes for CASSQVLAAQAKNIQYF.